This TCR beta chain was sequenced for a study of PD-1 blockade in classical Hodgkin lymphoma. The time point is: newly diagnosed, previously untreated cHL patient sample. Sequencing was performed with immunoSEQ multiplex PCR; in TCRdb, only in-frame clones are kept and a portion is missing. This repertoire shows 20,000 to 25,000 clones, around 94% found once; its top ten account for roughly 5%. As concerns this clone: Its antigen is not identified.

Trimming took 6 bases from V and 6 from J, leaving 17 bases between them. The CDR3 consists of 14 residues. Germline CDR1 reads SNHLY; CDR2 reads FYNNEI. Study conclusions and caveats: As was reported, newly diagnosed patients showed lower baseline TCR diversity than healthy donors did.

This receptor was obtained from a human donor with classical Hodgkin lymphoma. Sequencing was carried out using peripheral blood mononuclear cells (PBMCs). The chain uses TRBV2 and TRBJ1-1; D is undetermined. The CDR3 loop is CASSRSGSRPEAFF. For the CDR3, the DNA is TGTGCCAGCAGCCGGTCGGGCAGCCGGCCTGAAGCTTTCTTT.